Given below is one T cell receptor beta chain in context. Its target antigen remains unknown. Base qualities are missing; no much larger clone stands one base away. Donors were healthy HIV-negative adults with no recently reported acute infections or vaccinations. Every donor was a Caucasian adult living in Nashville, Tennessee, USA. CD4+ T cells were enriched by magnetic negative selection, after which naive cells were positively selected on CD45RA and the negative fraction was taken as the memory subset. After blood collection by leukapheresis, PBMCs were isolated using Ficoll-Histopaque density gradient centrifugation and then cryopreserved in the vapor phase of liquid nitrogen. Analytical flow cytometry was used to check the purity and quantity of every magnetically sorted T cell population. From each sorted fraction, genomic DNA was isolated and quantified by UV absorbance on a Nanodrop 2000c.

These data originate in a study of shared clonotypes between healthy human individuals (dated by TCRdb to 2018 to 2020). Background for the entire study: A few men and a couple of women, aged 18 to 49 years, made up the cohort. Per donor, three plates each were used for CD4 naive and CD4 memory, two for CD8 naive, and one for CD8 memory. The study deeply sequenced blood TCR repertoires of about 5 healthy adults to estimate repertoire size and the extent of clonotype sharing between individuals. Different laboratories and diverse techniques were used to prepare libraries and sequence TCR repertoires, to increase sequencing depth and limit assay-specific biases. Leukapheresis yielded between about 0.85 and 10 billion PBMCs per donor. General findings and caveats noted by the study authors: Higher generation probabilities were observed for clonotypes shared by all four sorted-subset donors than for non-shared clonotypes. Pairwise subsampling indicated that sequencing depth was expected to affect the degree of clonotype sharing among donors. Across several donors, around 5% of naive CD4, 3% to 4% of naive CD8, 2.3% of memory CD4, and 0.4% to 0.45% of memory CD8 clonotypes were shared. Because the study included only a small number of donors, the genetic and exposure-history diversity represented was limited. Larger estimated clonotype richness was generally found for naive subsets than for memory subsets. Sampling was restricted to blood, and TCR repertoires in tissues likely differ from the TCR repertoires found in blood. Rarefaction of sorted-subset datasets indicated incomplete sequencing despite the large sequencing depth.

Based on the germline V gene, the CDR1 and CDR2 sequences are MDHEN and SYDVKM. The CDR3 covers 15 residues, taking in both the cysteine and the phenylalanine. Only CDR3 DNA is held: 45 bases, read in frame from base 1. V trim: 6 bases; J trim: 10 bases; unmatched bases: 13. Using the deep immunoSEQ assay, TCR CDR3 regions were amplified from genomic DNA by multiplex PCR. Extracted genomic DNA from each cell subset was spread evenly across all wells of several immunoSEQ 96-well plates, with each plate serving as a replicate. For sorted subsets, about 220 ng of genomic DNA, equivalent to some 30,000 T cell genomes, went into each replicate PCR. The purified libraries were quantified using a Qubit 3.0 fluorometer, sized with a Bioanalyzer 2100, and then quantified again using the KAPA Library Quantification kit. A separate single-read 150-cycle Illumina NextSeq 550 flow cell was used to sequence each immunoSEQ 96-well plate. The study's own analysis went as follows. Because the immunoSEQ output included only junctional sequences and no quality scores, the filtering could not be the same as the filtering used for full-length reads. Sequences were annotated with PyIR, a Python wrapper for IgBLAST v1.9, and V/J genes and CDR3 were assigned using IMGT germline references. Reads were removed for weak V/J assignments (E-value above 1e-6), missing CDR3, stop codons, out-of-frame junctions, or ambiguous translated residues. A V3J clonotype was defined by an identical inferred V gene, J gene, and CDR3 amino acid sequence. To compute the percentage overlap between repertoires, the number of shared unique clonotypes was divided by the size of the smaller repertoire. Richness of each repertoire was evaluated using RTK rarefaction, the Chao1 estimator, and Recon v2.1 estimates of unobserved clonotypes. For all TCRbeta clonotypes obtained by the gDNA method from a handful of donors, generation probabilities were computed with OLGA. The table was pulled from immuneACCESS by TCRdb, which kept in-frame rearrangements only. Such tables lose some clones; where checked, under half of the loss comes from unresolved V genes, and the rest has no known cause. The V and J calls and clone size are taken from that table; D and trimming were inferred from the DNA. The sample includes 500,000 to 550,000 clones, with 90% to 96% observed a single time. The leading ten clones occupy about 0.06% of the sample.

Rearrangement joined TRBV28 to TRBJ1-5, and TRBD1 aligns with 9 junction nucleotides. The specimen sequenced was naive CD4+ T cells sorted from blood. Taken with the paper, the label for cell subset or site translates to: CD45RA+ positively selected. This TCR came from a woman in her 30s in good health. The DNA is as follows: TGTGCCAGCAGCCGGACAGGGGCCACCTTGGGTCCCCAGCATTTT. Protein translation: CASSRTGATLGPQHF. The full variable domain, completed from the reference TRBV28 and TRBJ1-5 proteins outside the CDR3, reads DVKVTQSSRYLVKRTGEKVFLECVQDMDHENMFWYRQDPGLGLRLIYFSYDVKMKEKGDIPEGYSVSREKKERFSLILESASTNQTSMYLCASSRTGATLGPQHFGDGTRLSIL.